This T cell receptor beta chain was retrieved from a study of blood T cell repertoires in COVID-19. Study overall: Italy, Spain and the United States were the sources of the convalescent and acute COVID-19 samples. PBMCs, B-cell-depleted T cells, or T cells provided the cDNA or gDNA that made up the material.

The study drew participants aged about 18 to 95 years from around 24 US areas. The recovered donors of Cohort 3 showed two negative PCRs, clearance, or symptom resolution. Sequenced by immunoSEQ multiplex PCR; TCRdb stores in-frame clones only, minus some. Of fewer than 250,000 clones listed, roughly 84% were seen once; the top ten hold less than 7%. Germline CDR1 is SGHNT and CDR2 is YYREEE (reference sequence). V lost 4 bases and J lost 4; bases outside the gene matches: 8. CDR3 size: 16 residues. The chain employs TRBV5-4 and TRBJ2-2, with 9 bases that match TRBD2. The material sequenced was PBMCs or T cells enriched from blood (not recorded which). The source of this sequence is a woman between 40 and 55 years old who had recovered from COVID-19. In DNA, the CDR3 is TGTGCCAGCAGCAGTAGCGGGAGAAGGAGCACCGGGGAGCTGTTTTTT. Protein product: CASSSSGRRSTGELFF.